The T cell receptor beta chain under discussion was sequenced for a study of blood T cell repertoires in COVID-19. About the study: Nucleic acid was either cDNA or gDNA, and it came from T cells, B-cell-depleted T cells, or PBMCs.

Original data processing: How many nucleated cells were present was estimated from reference gene primer amplification. Assay used: immunoSEQ multiplex PCR; TCRdb lists only in-frame clones, some missing. That table gives V, J and clone size, and the DNA gave D and trimming. The sample yields 200,000 to 250,000 clones, 85% to 90% seen once. The CDR3 contains 14 residues. Looked up from germline, CDR1 is SQVTM and CDR2 is ANQGSEA. V lost 3 bases to trimming and J lost 5 bases; unmatched junction nucleotides: 6. The sample was peripheral blood. This TCR derives from a man at least 80 years old with acute or convalescent COVID-19. V and J are TRBV29-1 and TRBJ1-2, with TRBD1 matching 10 bases. In DNA, the CDR3 is TGCAGCGTTGAGACGACAGGGGGCGGGTATGGCTACACCTTC. Encoded protein: CSVETTGGGYGYTF.